This section outlines one TCR beta chain sequence together with its context. Its matching antigen is unknown. Treatment was busulfan-fludarabine conditioning, a marrow graft, and cyclophosphamide on days +3 and +4. The V segment lost 0 bases and the J segment 4 bases; nucleotides outside the gene matches: 0. This CDR3 comprises 14 residues. Germline assignment: CDR1 MNHNY and CDR2 SVGAGI (reference sequence). The data were taken from a study of T cells after posttransplantation cyclophosphamide. Regarding the study as a whole: Donor-recipient repertoire similarity was low at 1-2 months, rising over year one.

Using immunoSEQ multiplex PCR, the repertoire was profiled, and TCRdb retains in-frame clones only, with some absent. The table includes under 50,000 clones, about 90% detected once. This sequence joins TRBV6-6 and TRBJ1-2; the match to TRBD1 covers 9 bases. Sequenced here: PBMCs, sampled around 67 days after allogeneic stem cell transplant with posttransplant cyclophosphamide. This sequence was found in a male patient aged 60-70 years who received an allogeneic stem cell transplant from a related donor and was CMV-positive. The graft donor may be the source of some T cells. The CDR3 here is CASSYSTGGYGYTF. CDR3 nucleotide sequence: TGTGCCAGCAGTTACTCGACAGGGGGCTATGGCTACACCTTC.